This passage covers 15 T cell receptor beta chains from one sample sequenced in a study of relationships among human T cell subsets. TCR alpha and beta CDR3s were amplified from mRNA by semiquantitative ARM-PCR. ARM-PCR used tagged nested gene-specific primers, then communal superprimers for exponential amplification. TCRdb recomputed calls from the multiplex PCR reads with MiXCR, one row per CDR3 protein. This table has over 13,000 distinct CDR3 sequences, approximately 56% appearing once. The sequenced sample consisted of total T cells sorted from blood. These receptors were taken from a man aged 35-49 years in good health.

The gene calls are TRBV13 and TRBJ2-7, with 7 nucleotides matching TRBD1. This CDR3 contains 17 residues. The V and J ends lost 2 bases and 0 bases, in that order; junction bases with no gene match: 10. Germline V gene sequence: CDR1 PRHDT, CDR2 FYEKMQ (reference sequence). As DNA, the CDR3 is TGTGCCAGCAGCTTAACCTCGGGACAGTCCAGCTCCTACGAGCAGTACTTC. It yields the protein CASSLTSGQSSSYEQYF.

CDR3 bases: TGTGCCAGCAGTGTAGCGGCAACCTGGGCCAGGCATAATCAGCCCCAGCATTTT. As protein: CASSVAATWARHNQPQHF. This chain connects TRBV28 to TRBJ1-5; D not certain. This CDR3 is 18 amino acids long. V lost 5 bases, J lost 4 bases, and 24 bases lay in between. Germline CDR1 MDHEN, CDR2 SYDVKM.

This clonotype has a single count. The chain is built from TRBV19 and TRBJ1-4; D call uncertain. V lost 5 bases, J lost 5 bases, and 9 bases lay in between. The CDR3 loop spans 13 amino acids. Germline-derived CDR1 and CDR2 are LNHDA and SQIVND (reference sequence). The CDR3 region has the DNA TGTGCCAGTAGTCGCCAGAAAAATGAAAAACTGTTTTTT. Its translation is CASSRQKNEKLFF.

The chain combines TRBV7-8 with TRBJ2-7, with 11 bases that match TRBD1. V shed 1 base and J 6 bases; nucleotides not matched to a gene: 5. This CDR3 comprises 15 residues. Germline V gene data show CDR1 as SGHVS and CDR2 as FQNEAQ. The CDR3 loop reads CASSLEAGTGGEQYF. CDR3 sequence (DNA): TGTGCCAGCAGCTTAGAAGCCGGGACAGGGGGCGAGCAGTACTTC.

The genes are TRBV20-1 and TRBJ2-7; unclear D gene. CDR1 is DFQATT, CDR2 SNEGSKA, per germline (reference sequence). V was cut by 6 bases and J by 1 base, with 13 bases left in between. The CDR3 runs to 13 residues. Written as DNA, the CDR3 is TGCAGTGCCGAGGCCGAGGTATCCTACGAGCAGTACTTC. Protein: CSAEAEVSYEQYF.

This clonotype was detected only once. This chain links TRBV19 with TRBJ2-3; D uncertain. V was trimmed by 3 bases and J by 0 bases, leaving 10 bases between them. This CDR3 contains 15 residues. CDR1 and CDR2 (germline): LNHDA, SQIVND (reference sequence). In DNA form, the CDR3 reads TGTGCCAGTAGTATCGGTACAACTAGCACAGATACGCAGTATTTT. It yields the protein CASSIGTTSTDTQYF.

This clonotype was observed a single time. The chain couples TRBV27 to TRBJ1-1; D is undetermined. CDR1 and CDR2 (germline): MNHEY, SMNVEV (reference sequence). The CDR3 is made up of 13 amino acids. Trimming took 2 bases from V and 1 from J, leaving 5 bases between them. CDR3 region: CASSLTGNTEAFF. The CDR3 DNA sequence: TGTGCCAGCAGTTTAACGGGGAACACTGAAGCTTTCTTT.

Details on this clonotype: One junction end does not reproduce the germline sequence, and a read error may be involved. The rearrangement joins TRBV4-2 to TRBJ2-1; possible D gene TRBD2, 6 bases. The CDR3 extends over 17 amino acids. Germline V gene data show CDR1 as LGHNA and CDR2 as YNFKEQ. CDR3 in amino acids: CASSQDPRTTGINEQFF. DNA of the CDR3: TGTGCCAGCAGCCAAGATCCGAGGACTACCGGAATAAATGAGCAATTCTTC.

This clonotype was recorded a few times. The chain has TRBV5-1 and TRBJ1-1; D perhaps matches TRBD1 (5 bases). V lost 4 bases and J 1 base, leaving 14 bases between the germline ends. CDR1 SGHRS and CDR2 YFSETQ come from the germline V gene. The CDR3 runs 15 residues. The CDR3 sequence: CASSGGTHRNTEAFF. The CDR3, as DNA: TGCGCCAGCAGCGGTGGGACGCATAGGAACACTGAAGCTTTCTTT.

The chain has TRBV5-1 and TRBJ2-3; 7 bases line up with TRBD1. The CDR3 extends over 16 amino acids. The V segment lost 1 base and the J segment 4 bases; nucleotides outside the gene matches: 9. From germline, CDR1 is SGHRS and CDR2 YFSETQ. DNA for the CDR3: TGCGCCAGCAGCTTGCAGGACAGGCTTGGTCCAGATACGCAGTATTTT. Translation: CASSLQDRLGPDTQYF.

This chain connects TRBV20-1 to TRBJ2-1; TRBD2 is a possible D gene (5 bases). This CDR3 is 12 amino acids long. CDR1 DFQATT and CDR2 SNEGSKA come from the germline V gene (reference sequence). Trimming left V 6 bases short and J 8 bases short, with 14 bases between. Here the CDR3 DNA reads TGCAGTGCGCCCAGTCTGGGAGATGAGCAGTTCTTC. This sequence encodes CSAPSLGDEQFF.

This clonotype was seen more than once but under ten times. The chain uses TRBV2 and TRBJ1-1; 8 nucleotides agree with TRBD1. V dropped 0 bases and J dropped 0; count of bases not matched to a gene: 3. Looked up from germline, CDR1 is SNHLY and CDR2 is FYNNEI. This CDR3 has 16 amino acids. In DNA form, the CDR3 reads TGTGCCAGCAGTGAAGCACAGGGGGTCATGAACACTGAAGCTTTCTTT. Amino acids: CASSEAQGVMNTEAFF.

The CDR3: CASSPGGEWGAFF. In DNA form, the CDR3 reads TGTGCCAGCAGCCCAGGGGGCGAATGGGGAGCTTTCTTT. V and J are TRBV6-1 and TRBJ1-1; 8 bases fit TRBD1. Germline values: CDR1 MNHNS, CDR2 SASEGT. With 6 bases clipped from V and 10 bases from J, the junction kept 10 bases outside the gene matches. The CDR3 covers 13 residues.

V gene TRBV24-1 combines with J gene TRBJ2-3; 8 bases are shared with TRBD2. The V gene's germline CDR1 is KGHDR and CDR2 SFDVKD. The V segment lost 9 bases and the J segment 0 bases; nucleotides outside the gene matches: 10. This CDR3 has 16 amino acids. In nucleotides, the CDR3 is TGTGCCACCGCCGTAGCGGGAACCAGCAGCACAGATACGCAGTATTTT. It is translated as CATAVAGTSSTDTQYF.

The rearrangement links TRBV27 to TRBJ2-1; D not certain. The DNA matches TRBJ2-7 better at its end, which makes the J call doubtful. This CDR3 has 13 amino acids. Looked up from germline, CDR1 is MNHEY and CDR2 is SMNVEV (reference sequence). The CDR3 region has the DNA TGTGCCAGCAGTTTGGGCAGCGCCTACGAGCAGTACTTC. As protein: CASSLGSAYEQYF.